This TCR beta chain was found in a study of T cells in Graves' hyperthyroidism and ophthalmopathy. The source material, RNA transcripts, was used to amplify TCR beta CDR3 regions. Researchers ran a first-round RT-PCR on the TCR CDR3 using the HTBI primer set. TCRdb reprocessed the multiplex PCR reads with MiXCR, giving one entry per CDR3 protein. The sample has about 500,000 distinct CDR3 sequences, around 16% seen once. Disease lasting under 3 months, a NOSPECS grade of at least 4, and a Clinical Activity Score of at least 3 were features of the ophthalmopathy patients. This CDR3 is 15 amino acids long. The V gene's germline CDR1 is LGHNA and CDR2 YSLEER. V was clipped by 3 bases and J by 6 bases, with 15 bases between them.

The clonotype originates from a woman between 25 and 40 years old with Graves' ophthalmopathy. The chain couples TRBV4-3 to TRBJ2-4; TRBD2 is a possible D gene (7 bases). The sequencing sample was made of blood. In DNA, the CDR3 is TGCGCCAGCAGCCATGGGGGGGGGCTCGGAAACATTCAGTACTTC. It specifies CASSHGGGLGNIQYF.